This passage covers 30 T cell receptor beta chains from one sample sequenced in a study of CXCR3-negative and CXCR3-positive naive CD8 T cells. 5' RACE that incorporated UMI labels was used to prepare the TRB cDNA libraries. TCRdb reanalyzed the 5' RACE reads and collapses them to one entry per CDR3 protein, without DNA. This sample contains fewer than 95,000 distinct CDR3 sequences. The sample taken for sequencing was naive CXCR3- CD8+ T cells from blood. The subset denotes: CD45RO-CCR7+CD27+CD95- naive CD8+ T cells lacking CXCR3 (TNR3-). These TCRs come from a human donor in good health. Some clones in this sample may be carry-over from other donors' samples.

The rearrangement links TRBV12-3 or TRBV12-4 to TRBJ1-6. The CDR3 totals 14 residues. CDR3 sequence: CASTLYDNNSPLHF.

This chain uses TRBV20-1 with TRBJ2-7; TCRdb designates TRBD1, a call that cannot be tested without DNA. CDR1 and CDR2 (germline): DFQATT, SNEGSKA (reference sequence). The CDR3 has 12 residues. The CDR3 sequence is CSARQGSYEQYF.

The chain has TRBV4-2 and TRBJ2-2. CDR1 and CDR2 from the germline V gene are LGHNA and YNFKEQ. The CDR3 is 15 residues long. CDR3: CASSQYPPNTGELFF.

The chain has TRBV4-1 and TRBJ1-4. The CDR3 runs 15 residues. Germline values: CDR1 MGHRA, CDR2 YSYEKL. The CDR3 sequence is CASSQQLPANEKLFF.

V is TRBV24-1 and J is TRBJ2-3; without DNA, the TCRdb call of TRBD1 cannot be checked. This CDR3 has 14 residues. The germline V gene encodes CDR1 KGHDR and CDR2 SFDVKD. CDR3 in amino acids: CATSEGQGQDTQYF.

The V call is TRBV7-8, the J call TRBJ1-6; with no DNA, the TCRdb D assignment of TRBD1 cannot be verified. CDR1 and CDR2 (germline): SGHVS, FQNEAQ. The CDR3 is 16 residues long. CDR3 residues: CASSLVSGGGHSPLHF. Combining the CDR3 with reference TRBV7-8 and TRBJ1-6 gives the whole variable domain GAGVSQSPRYKVAKRGQDVALRCDPISGHVSLFWYQQALGQGPEFLTYFQNEAQLDKSGLPSDRFFAERPEGSVSTLKIQRTQQEDSAVYLCASSLVSGGGHSPLHFGNGTRLTVT.

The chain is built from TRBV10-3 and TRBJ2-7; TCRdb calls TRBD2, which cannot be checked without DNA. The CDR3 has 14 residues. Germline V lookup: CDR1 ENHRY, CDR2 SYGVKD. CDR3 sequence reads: CAISELIAGPGQYF.

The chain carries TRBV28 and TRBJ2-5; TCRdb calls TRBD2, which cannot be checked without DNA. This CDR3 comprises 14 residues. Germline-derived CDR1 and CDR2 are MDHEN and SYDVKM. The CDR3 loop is CASAPTEEQETQYF.

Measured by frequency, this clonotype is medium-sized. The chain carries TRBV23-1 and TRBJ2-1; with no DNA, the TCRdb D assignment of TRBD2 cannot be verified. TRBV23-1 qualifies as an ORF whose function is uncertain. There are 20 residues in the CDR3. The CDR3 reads CASALRDQHRGLAGENEQFF.

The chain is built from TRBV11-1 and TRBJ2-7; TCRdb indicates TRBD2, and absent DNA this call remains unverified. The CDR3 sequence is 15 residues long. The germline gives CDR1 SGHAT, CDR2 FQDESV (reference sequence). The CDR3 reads CASSLGGGPSYEKYF.

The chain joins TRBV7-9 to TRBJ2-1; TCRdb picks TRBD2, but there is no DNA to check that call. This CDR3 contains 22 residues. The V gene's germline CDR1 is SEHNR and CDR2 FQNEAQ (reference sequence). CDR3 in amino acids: CASSSALLGLAGGLSSYNEQFF.

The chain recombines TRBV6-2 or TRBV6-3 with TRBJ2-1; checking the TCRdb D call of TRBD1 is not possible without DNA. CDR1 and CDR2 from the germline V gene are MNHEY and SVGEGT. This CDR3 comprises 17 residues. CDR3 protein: CASSYSRTGGASSEQFF.

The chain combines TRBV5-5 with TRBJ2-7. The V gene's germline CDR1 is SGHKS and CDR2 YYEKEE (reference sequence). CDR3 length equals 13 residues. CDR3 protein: CASSSGHGLEQYF.

This CDR3 reads CASREWSSDTQYF. J is TRBJ2-3 and V is TRBV3-1. CDR3 length: 13 residues. CDR1 and CDR2 (germline): LGHDT, YNNKEL (reference sequence).

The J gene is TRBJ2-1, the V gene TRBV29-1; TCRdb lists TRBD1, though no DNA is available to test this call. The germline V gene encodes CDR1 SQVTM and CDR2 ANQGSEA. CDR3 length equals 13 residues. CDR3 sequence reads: CSVSGTGGNEQFF.

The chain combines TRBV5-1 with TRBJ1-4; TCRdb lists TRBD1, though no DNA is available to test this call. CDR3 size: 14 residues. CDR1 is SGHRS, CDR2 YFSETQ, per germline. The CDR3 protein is CASSFGQANEKLFF.

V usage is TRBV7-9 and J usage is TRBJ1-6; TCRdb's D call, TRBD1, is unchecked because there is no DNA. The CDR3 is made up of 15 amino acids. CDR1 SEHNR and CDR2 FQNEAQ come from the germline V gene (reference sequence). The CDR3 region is CASSGTDLSNSPLHF. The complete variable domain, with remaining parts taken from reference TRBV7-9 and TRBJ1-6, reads DTGVSQNPRHKITKRGQNVTFRCDPISEHNRLYWYRQTLGQGPEFLTYFQNEAQLEKSRLLSDRFSAERPKGSFSTLEIQRTEQGDSAMYLCASSGTDLSNSPLHFGNGTRLTVT.

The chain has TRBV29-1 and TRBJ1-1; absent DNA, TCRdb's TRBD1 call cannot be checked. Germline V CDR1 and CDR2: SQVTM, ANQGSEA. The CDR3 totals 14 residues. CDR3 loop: CSVETDWGNTEAFF.

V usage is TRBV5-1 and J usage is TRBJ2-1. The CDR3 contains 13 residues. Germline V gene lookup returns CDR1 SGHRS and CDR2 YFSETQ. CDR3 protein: CASRLSSYNEQFF. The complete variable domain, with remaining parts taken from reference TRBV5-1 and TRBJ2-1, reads KAGVTQTPRYLIKTRGQQVTLSCSPISGHRSVSWYQQTPGQGLQFLFEYFSETQRNKGNFPGRFSGRQFSNSRSEMNVSTLELGDSALYLCASRLSSYNEQFFGPGTRLTVL.

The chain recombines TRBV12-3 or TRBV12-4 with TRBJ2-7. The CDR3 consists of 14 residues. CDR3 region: CASAGAGRSYEQYF.

CDR3 protein: CAVKSGGWTEAFF. The chain links TRBV19 to TRBJ1-1; the TCRdb call, TRBD1, lacks DNA for checking. Germline lookup yields CDR1 LNHDA and CDR2 SQIVND (reference sequence). The CDR3 sequence is 13 residues long.

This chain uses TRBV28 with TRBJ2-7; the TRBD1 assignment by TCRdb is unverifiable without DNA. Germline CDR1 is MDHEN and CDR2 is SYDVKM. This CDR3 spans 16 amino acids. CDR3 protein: CASSLPGTGGSYEQYF.

CDR3: CASSQARNHRNEKLFF. The J gene is TRBJ1-4, the V gene TRBV12-3 or TRBV12-4. This CDR3 comprises 16 residues.

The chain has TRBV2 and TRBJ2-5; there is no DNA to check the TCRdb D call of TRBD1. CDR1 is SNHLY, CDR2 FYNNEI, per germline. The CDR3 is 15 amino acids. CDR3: CACWTPVEIQETQYF.

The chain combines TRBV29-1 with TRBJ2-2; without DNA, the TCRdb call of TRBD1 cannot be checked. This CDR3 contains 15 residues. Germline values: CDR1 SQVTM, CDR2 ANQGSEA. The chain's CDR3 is CSVTGRGPHTGELFF.

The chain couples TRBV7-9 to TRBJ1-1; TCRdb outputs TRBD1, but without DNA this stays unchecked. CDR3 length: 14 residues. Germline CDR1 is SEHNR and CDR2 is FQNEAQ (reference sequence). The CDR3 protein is CASIQTGPGTEAFF.

The CDR3 loop is CASSDLAGEVGGTDTQYF. V usage is TRBV10-1 and J usage is TRBJ2-3; lacking DNA, the TRBD2 call made by TCRdb goes unchecked. Looked up from germline, CDR1 is WNHNN and CDR2 is SYGVQD (reference sequence). The CDR3 runs 18 residues.

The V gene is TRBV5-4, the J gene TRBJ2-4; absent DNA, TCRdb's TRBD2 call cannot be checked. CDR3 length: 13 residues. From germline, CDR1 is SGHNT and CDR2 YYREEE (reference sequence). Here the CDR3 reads CASSLGTSAIQYF.

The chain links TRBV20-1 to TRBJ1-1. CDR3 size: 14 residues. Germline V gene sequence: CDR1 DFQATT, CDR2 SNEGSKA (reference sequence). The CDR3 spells CSARPGDPNTEAFF.

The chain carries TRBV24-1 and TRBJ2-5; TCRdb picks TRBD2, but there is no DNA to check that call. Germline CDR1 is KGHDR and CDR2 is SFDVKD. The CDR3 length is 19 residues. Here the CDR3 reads CATSDFRLAGGLYQETQYF.